These T cell receptor beta chains were read from a single sample in a study of blood T cell repertoires in COVID-19. Clones were sequenced by immunoSEQ multiplex PCR, and TCRdb holds only the in-frame ones, with some missing. This table has more than 350,000 clones, around 87% appearing once. The sequencing input was PBMCs or T cells enriched from blood (not recorded which). Source of these receptors: a man aged 18 to 30 who had recovered from COVID-19. Both conserved end residues are part of each CDR3. A D gene is named only where the DNA matches it firmly. A row's size may be missing; if present it is once, few, many or a size class.

V	size	J	D	DNA	CDR3
TRBV5-8	.	TRBJ1-2	TRBD1	TGTGCCAGCAGCATCCGGACAGGGGGCCATGGCTACACCTTC	CASSIRTGGHGYTF
TRBV2	.	TRBJ1-1	.	TGTGCCAGCAGTGATTTCGGAGGGAGCACTGAAGCTTTCTTT	CASSDFGGSTEAFF
TRBV9	.	TRBJ1-6	.	TGTGCCAGCAGCGTAGGTAGCCGAAACTATAATTCACCCCTCCACTTT	CASSVGSRNYNSPLHF
TRBV5-4	.	TRBJ2-5	.	TGTGCCAGCAGCTTGATGTCGGAAGAGACCCAGTACTTC	CASSLMSEETQYF
TRBV19	.	TRBJ1-6	TRBD1	TGTGCCAGTAGTATAATCCCGACAGGGGGTAATAGCTCACCCCTCCACTTT	CASSIIPTGGNSSPLHF
TRBV7-6	.	TRBJ1-5	.	TGTGCCAGCAGCTTGGGCACAGGTGAAGGGCAGCCCCAGCATTTT	CASSLGTGEGQPQHF
TRBV9	.	TRBJ2-7	TRBD2	TGTGCCAGCAGCGTGGGGACTAGCGGGGGGTACGAGCAGTACTTC	CASSVGTSGGYEQYF
TRBV20-1	.	TRBJ2-5	.	TGCAGTGCTAGTGGGGCAGCCCAAGAGACCCAGTACTTC	CSASGAAQETQYF
TRBV15	.	TRBJ1-2	.	TGTGCCACCAGCAGGGGTTCAGGGGAAGAACCTAACTATGGCTACACCTTC	CATSRGSGEEPNYGYTF
TRBV27	.	TRBJ2-5	TRBD1	TGTGCCAGCAGTTTATCCCCTCCTGGACAGGGGATGGAGACCCAGTACTTC	CASSLSPPGQGMETQYF
TRBV18	.	TRBJ1-3	.	TGTGCCAGCTCACCATTATCCGGGGGTGGAAACACCATATATTTT	CASSPLSGGGNTIYF
TRBV10-3	.	TRBJ2-1	TRBD2	TGTGCACCCACTTTAACTAGCGGGAGTTGGGACTCCTACAATGAGCAGTTCTTC	CAPTLTSGSWDSYNEQFF
TRBV27	.	TRBJ1-2	.	TGTGCCAGCAGTTTGGCGTCGGGGTTTAGCTATGGCTACACCTTC	CASSLASGFSYGYTF
TRBV15	.	TRBJ2-3	.	TGTGCCACCAGCACCCACACCACAGATACGCAGTATTTT	CATSTHTTDTQYF
TRBV19	.	TRBJ1-6	TRBD1	TGTGCCAGTAGTACAGAGCCGGGACAGGGCCTAAGCTCCTATAATTCACCCCTCCACTTT	CASSTEPGQGLSSYNSPLHF
TRBV6-5	.	TRBJ1-1	TRBD1	TGTGCCAGCAGTTTACTTTTCGGGACAGGGGCCCCTGAAGCTTTCTTT	CASSLLFGTGAPEAFF
TRBV5-5	.	TRBJ2-1	TRBD1	TGTGCCAGCAGCTTAGGGGGCTCCACGGGAGAGCAGTTCTTC	CASSLGGSTGEQFF
TRBV28	.	TRBJ2-3	.	TGTGCCAGCCAGGGCTGGGTGGGAGATACGCAGTATTTT	CASQGWVGDTQYF
TRBV9	.	TRBJ1-1	.	TGTGCCAGCAGCGTAGTCCCCGGAGGGGAAGCTTTCTTT	CASSVVPGGEAFF
TRBV5-1	.	TRBJ2-2	TRBD1	TGCGCCAGCTCGGCAACAGGGGCCTCCGGGGAGCTGTTTTTT	CASSATGASGELFF
TRBV18	.	TRBJ1-2	.	TGTGCCAGCTCACCAGGCAGGGTCAACTATGGCTACACCTTC	CASSPGRVNYGYTF
TRBV5-1	.	TRBJ2-3	TRBD2	TGCGCCAGCAGCGTAGCGGGGGGTAGCACAGATACGCAGTATTTT	CASSVAGGSTDTQYF
TRBV27	.	TRBJ1-5	TRBD1	TGTGCCAGCAGCGGACAGGATCAGCCCCAGCATTTT	CASSGQDQPQHF
TRBV6-6	.	TRBJ2-1	.	TGTGCCAGCAGAGGACAGAGCAATGAGCAGTTCTTC	CASRGQSNEQFF
TRBV7-2	.	TRBJ2-7	TRBD1	TGTGCCAGCAGCCCTTCGACAGGGTTCTACGAGCAGTACTTC	CASSPSTGFYEQYF
TRBV18	once	TRBJ2-5	.	TGTGCCAGCTCACCCCATGAGATGGAGACCCAGTACTTC	CASSPHEMETQYF
TRBV9	.	TRBJ1-4	.	TGTGCCAGCAGCGTAGGTGCAGGGTTGGAAAAACTGTTTTTT	CASSVGAGLEKLFF
TRBV7-9	.	TRBJ1-1	TRBD1	TGTGCCAGCAGCATCCAGGGGGGGAACACTGAAGCTTTCTTT	CASSIQGGNTEAFF
TRBV19	.	TRBJ2-2	.	TGTGCCAGTAGTTCAGGGTATGGAAACACCGGGGAGCTGTTTTTT	CASSSGYGNTGELFF
TRBV25-1	.	TRBJ2-3	TRBD1	TGTGCCAGCAGTGTGGGACAGGGGACTAGCACAGATACGCAGTATTTT	CASSVGQGTSTDTQYF
TRBV5-1	.	TRBJ2-7	TRBD1	TGCGCCAGCAAGGGGACAGGCACCGAGCAGTACTTC	CASKGTGTEQYF
TRBV10-3	.	TRBJ1-6	.	TGTGCCATCAGGGCGGGTAATTCACCCCTCCACTTT	CAIRAGNSPLHF
TRBV27	.	TRBJ2-5	TRBD2	TGTGCCAGCAGTTCCCGACTAGCGGGGGGACTAAAAGAGACCCAGTACTTC	CASSSRLAGGLKETQYF
TRBV28	once	TRBJ1-1	.	TGTGCCAGCAGTTTAGCCACAGCCCCGATGAACACTGAAGCTTTCTTT	CASSLATAPMNTEAFF
TRBV6-5	.	TRBJ2-4	TRBD1	TGTGCCAGCAGTTACGGAGACAGGGGGAACATTCAGTACTTC	CASSYGDRGNIQYF
TRBV4-2	.	TRBJ2-7	.	TGTGCCAGCAGCCAAGATCGGCAGGAAACCTACGAGCAGTACTTC	CASSQDRQETYEQYF
TRBV4-3	.	TRBJ1-2	TRBD1	TGCGCCAGCAGCCAAGACGGACAGGGATACTATGGCTACACCTTC	CASSQDGQGYYGYTF
TRBV6-5	.	TRBJ2-7	.	TGTGCCAGCAGTTACTCTTCAGAGCGCTCCTACGAGCAGTACTTC	CASSYSSERSYEQYF
TRBV4-2	.	TRBJ1-1	TRBD1	TGTGCCAGCAGCCAATTTACAGGGGCGAGCACTGAAGCTTTCTTT	CASSQFTGASTEAFF
TRBV7-2	.	TRBJ1-6	TRBD1	TGTGCCAGCAGCTTAGGGACGGGACAGCATTCACCCCTCCACTTT	CASSLGTGQHSPLHF
TRBV6-2/TRBV6-3	.	TRBJ1-5	.	TGTGCCAGCAGTTACCCAGGGGAACAGCCCCAGCATTTT	CASSYPGEQPQHF
TRBV29-1	.	TRBJ2-6	.	TGCAGCGTTGACCTCTCTGGGGCCAACGTCCTGACTTTC	CSVDLSGANVLTF
TRBV18	.	TRBJ1-5	.	TGTGCCAGCTCACCCGCCAGGGGCAATCAGCCCCAGCATTTT	CASSPARGNQPQHF
TRBV27	.	TRBJ1-1	.	TGTGCCAGCAGTTTAGGCAGGGTTTCTAGGACTGAAGCTTTCTTT	CASSLGRVSRTEAFF
TRBV27	.	TRBJ2-1	TRBD2	TGTGCCAGCAGGGGCCCGGGACTAGCGGGCCCCTACAATGAGCAGTTCTTC	CASRGPGLAGPYNEQFF
TRBV12-5	.	TRBJ2-7	.	TGTGCTAGTGGTTTAGGGACACCCTCCTACGAGCAGTACTTC	CASGLGTPSYEQYF
TRBV11-2	.	TRBJ2-1	TRBD2	TGTGCCAGCAGCTCCGAGCGGGAGCCACACAATGAGCAGTTCTTC	CASSSEREPHNEQFF
TRBV7-9	.	TRBJ1-1	.	TGTGCCAGCAGGCGGGCCGGGGATAACACTGAAGCTTTCTTT	CASRRAGDNTEAFF
TRBV7-3	.	TRBJ1-1	TRBD1	TGTGCCAGCAGTCAGGGGGGAGGCACTGAAGCTTTCTTT	CASSQGGGTEAFF
TRBV11-1	few	TRBJ1-1	TRBD1	TGTGCCAGCAGCTATACCGACAGGGTCGGCACTGAAGCTTTCTTT	CASSYTDRVGTEAFF
TRBV6-2/TRBV6-3	.	TRBJ2-7	TRBD1	TGTGCCAGCAGTTCTCAGGGGGACGAGCAGTACTTC	CASSSQGDEQYF
TRBV9	.	TRBJ1-6	TRBD1	TGTGCCAGCAGCGTAGGGGACAGGGATAATTCACCCCTCCACTTT	CASSVGDRDNSPLHF
TRBV6-5	.	TRBJ1-1	.	TGTGCCATCCAGAGGGAGGGCCTCGAAGCTTTCTTT	CAIQREGLEAFF
TRBV5-1	.	TRBJ2-7	TRBD1	TGCGCCAGCGGACCCCCGGGACAGGGCGGGAGACAGTACTTC	CASGPPGQGGRQYF
TRBV5-6	.	TRBJ2-1	.	TGTGCCAGCAGCTCGCCCAGACTAACAGACAATGAGCAGTTCTTC	CASSSPRLTDNEQFF
TRBV25-1	.	TRBJ2-1	TRBD2	TGTGCCAGCAGTGAACCCTTTGGCCTAGCGGGAGAGTCTGAGCAGTTCTTC	CASSEPFGLAGESEQFF
TRBV6-5	.	TRBJ2-2	.	TGTGCCAGCAGTCGTGTGACCGGGGAGCTGTTTTTT	CASSRVTGELFF
TRBV28	.	TRBJ2-5	TRBD2	TGTGCCAGCAGTGACCCCCCTAGCGGGAGAGAGACCCAGTACTTC	CASSDPPSGRETQYF